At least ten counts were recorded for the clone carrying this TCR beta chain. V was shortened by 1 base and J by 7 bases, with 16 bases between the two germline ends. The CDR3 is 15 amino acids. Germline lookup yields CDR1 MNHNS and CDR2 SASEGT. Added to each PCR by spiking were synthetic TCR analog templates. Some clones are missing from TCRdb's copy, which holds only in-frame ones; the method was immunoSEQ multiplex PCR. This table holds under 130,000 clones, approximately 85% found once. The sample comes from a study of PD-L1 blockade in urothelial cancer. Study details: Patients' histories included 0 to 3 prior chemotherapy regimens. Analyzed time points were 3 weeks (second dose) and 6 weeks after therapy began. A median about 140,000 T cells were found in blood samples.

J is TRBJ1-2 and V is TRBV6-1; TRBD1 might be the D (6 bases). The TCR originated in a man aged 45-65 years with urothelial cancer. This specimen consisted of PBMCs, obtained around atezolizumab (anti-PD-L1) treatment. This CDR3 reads CASSEVPGQLGGYTF. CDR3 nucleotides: TGTGCCAGCAGTGAAGTACCAGGACAGTTAGGTGGCTACACCTTC.